This T cell receptor (beta chain) is drawn from a study of human versus mouse CDR3 diversity and MHC coevolution. Looking at the study overall: Samples had between about 5.5 x 10^6 and 1.7 x 10^7 valid reads.

Notes on the study in general: Clonal inequality was lowest in most of the three human donors. Compared with mice, human CDR3s carried more deletions and insertions on average. About 1.6 million TCR beta clonotypes were estimated for humans, the largest repertoire.

Profiling relied on immunoSEQ multiplex PCR, and the TCRdb table lists in-frame clones only, not all of them. The sample holds tens of thousands of clones, approximately 94% seen once. Trimming took 1 base from V and 4 from J, leaving 8 bases between them. This CDR3 has 13 amino acids. Per germline, CDR1 SGHNT and CDR2 YYREEE (reference sequence). Concerning this clone: The antigen is not known.

The clonotype was recovered from a person in their sixties in good health. The genes are TRBV5-4 and TRBJ1-2; tentatively, D is TRBD1 (5 bases). What was sequenced was naive CD4+ T cells from blood. The subset is: CD45RO-negative CD62L-positive naive CD4 T cells. The CDR3 is CASSLSGGYGYTF. The CDR3 nucleotides read TGTGCCAGCAGCTTGTCCGGGGGCTATGGCTACACCTTC.